This T cell receptor (beta chain) was sequenced for a study of CD8+ T cells in alopecia areata. cDNA serving as the sequencing template came from extracted, reverse transcribed RNA. Produced via immunoSEQ multiplex PCR; TCRdb's table is partial and in-frame only. This sample has around 190,000 clones, with about 64% found just once. On this clone: Its specificity is unknown.

The germline V gene has CDR1 KGHSH and CDR2 LQKENI. This CDR3 contains 15 residues. With 3 bases clipped from V and 5 bases from J, the junction kept 7 bases outside the gene matches. Study-level points and caveats: Many of the expanded lesional clones endured in scalp and blood while on tofacitinib.

Indicated treatment: oral pan-JAK inhibitor, 5-10 mg twice daily. The clonotype was recovered from a human donor with alopecia areata. Source: CD4+ T cells sorted from blood, taken at week 4, from a patient treated with tofacitinib. The rearrangement links TRBV18 to TRBJ2-3; 8 bases match TRBD2. The CDR3 DNA is TGTGCCAGCTCACCTTCGGGGGGGCAACTAGATACGCAGTATTTT. Its protein is CASSPSGGQLDTQYF. The variable domain in full, with the rest retrieved from reference TRBV18 and TRBJ2-3, is NAGVMQNPRHLVRRRGQEARLRCSPMKGHSHVYWYRQLPEEGLKFMVYLQKENIIDESGMPKERFSAEFPKEGPSILRIQQVVRGDSAAYFCASSPSGGQLDTQYFGPGTRLTVL.